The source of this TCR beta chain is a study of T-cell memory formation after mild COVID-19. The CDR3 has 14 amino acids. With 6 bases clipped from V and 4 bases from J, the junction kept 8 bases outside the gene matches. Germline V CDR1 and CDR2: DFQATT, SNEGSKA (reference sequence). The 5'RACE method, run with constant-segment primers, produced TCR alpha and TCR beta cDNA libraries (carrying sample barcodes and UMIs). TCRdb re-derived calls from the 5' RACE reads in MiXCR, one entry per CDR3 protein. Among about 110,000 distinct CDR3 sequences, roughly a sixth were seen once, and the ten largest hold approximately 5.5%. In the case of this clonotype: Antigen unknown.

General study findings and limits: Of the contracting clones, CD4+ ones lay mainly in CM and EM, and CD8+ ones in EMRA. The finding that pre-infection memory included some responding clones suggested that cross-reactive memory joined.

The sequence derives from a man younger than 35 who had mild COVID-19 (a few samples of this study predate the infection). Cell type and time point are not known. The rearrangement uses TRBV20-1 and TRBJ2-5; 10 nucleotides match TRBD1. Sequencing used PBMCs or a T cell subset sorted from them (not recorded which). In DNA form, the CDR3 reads TGCAGTGCCGTAGACAGGGGGCGCTTAGAGACCCAGTACTTC. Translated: CSAVDRGRLETQYF.